Listed below are T cell receptor beta chains from one sample, sequenced in a study of human CD8 memory T cell subsets. Each CDR3 protein gets one entry in TCRdb, which reprocessed the 5' RACE reads and gives no DNA. Here the sample table reports about 6,200 distinct CDR3 sequences. The sample consisted of CD8+ effector memory T cells (TEM) sorted from PBMCs. The receptors originated from a human donor in good health. The CDR3 runs from the conserved cysteine through the conserved F or W. Each record gives: CDR3 protein, J gene, clone size, V gene. The size of a clone is reported for some rows only, either as once, few or many, or as a class for expanded clones.

cdr3_aa: CASSATESSYEQYF; j_call: TRBJ2-7; clone_size: -; v_call: TRBV7-6
cdr3_aa: CASSMGTGATEAFF; j_call: TRBJ1-1; clone_size: -; v_call: TRBV19
cdr3_aa: CSDSRGLDTEAFF; j_call: TRBJ1-1; clone_size: large; v_call: TRBV29-1
cdr3_aa: CASSFGTSGYEQYF; j_call: TRBJ2-7; clone_size: -; v_call: TRBV27
cdr3_aa: CASSPDPLYEQYF; j_call: TRBJ2-7; clone_size: -; v_call: TRBV7-2
cdr3_aa: CASTKGVDEQFF; j_call: TRBJ2-1; clone_size: -; v_call: TRBV12-3/TRBV12-4
cdr3_aa: CASSDPPRAGGTGELFF; j_call: TRBJ2-2; clone_size: -; v_call: TRBV10-1
cdr3_aa: CASSPVYNEQFF; j_call: TRBJ2-1; clone_size: -; v_call: TRBV28
cdr3_aa: CASSQELRDHYNEQFF; j_call: TRBJ2-1; clone_size: -; v_call: TRBV4-1
cdr3_aa: CASSLSKDRDTTNEKLFF; j_call: TRBJ1-4; clone_size: medium-sized; v_call: TRBV28
cdr3_aa: CASSVRRGGLLEQFF; j_call: TRBJ2-1; clone_size: -; v_call: TRBV9
cdr3_aa: CASSEFAIGQSSYGYTF; j_call: TRBJ1-2; clone_size: large; v_call: TRBV9
cdr3_aa: CASSLALGELFF; j_call: TRBJ2-2; clone_size: medium-sized; v_call: TRBV7-2